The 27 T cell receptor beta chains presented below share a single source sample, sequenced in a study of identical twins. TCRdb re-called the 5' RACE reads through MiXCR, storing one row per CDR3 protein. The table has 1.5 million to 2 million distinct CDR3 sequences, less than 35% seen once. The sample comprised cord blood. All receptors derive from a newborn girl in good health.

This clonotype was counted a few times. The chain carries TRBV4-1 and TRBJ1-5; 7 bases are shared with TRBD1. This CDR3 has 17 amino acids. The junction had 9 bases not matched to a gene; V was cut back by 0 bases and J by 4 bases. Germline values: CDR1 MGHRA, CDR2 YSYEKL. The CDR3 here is CASSQDWAGGVNQPQHF. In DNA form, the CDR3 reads TGCGCCAGCAGCCAAGATTGGGCAGGGGGAGTTAATCAGCCCCAGCATTTT.

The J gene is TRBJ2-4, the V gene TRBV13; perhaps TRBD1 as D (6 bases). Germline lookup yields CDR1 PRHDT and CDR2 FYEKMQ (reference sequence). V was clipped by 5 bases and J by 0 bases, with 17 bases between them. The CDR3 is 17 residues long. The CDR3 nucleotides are TGTGCCAGCAGCACCACAGGGACGTGGCTAGCCAAAAACATTCAGTACTTC. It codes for CASSTTGTWLAKNIQYF.

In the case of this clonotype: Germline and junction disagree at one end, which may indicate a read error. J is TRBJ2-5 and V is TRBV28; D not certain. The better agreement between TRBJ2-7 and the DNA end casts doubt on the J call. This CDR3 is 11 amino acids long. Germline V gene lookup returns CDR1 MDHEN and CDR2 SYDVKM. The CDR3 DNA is TGTGCCGGCAGTTCCTGGTACGAGCAGTACTTC. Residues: CAGSSWYEQYF.

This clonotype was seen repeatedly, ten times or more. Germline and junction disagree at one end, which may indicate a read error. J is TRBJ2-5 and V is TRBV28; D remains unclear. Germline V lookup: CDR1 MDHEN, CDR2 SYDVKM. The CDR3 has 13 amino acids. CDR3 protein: CASTQNWQETQYF. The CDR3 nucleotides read TGTGCCAGCACACAGAACTGGCAAGAAACCCAGTACTTC. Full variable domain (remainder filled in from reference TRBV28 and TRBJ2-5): DVKVTQSSRYLVKRTGEKVFLECVQDMDHENMFWYRQDPGLGLRLIYFSYDVKMKEKGDIPEGYSVSREKKERFSLILESASTNQTSMYLCASTQNWQETQYFGPGTRLLVL.

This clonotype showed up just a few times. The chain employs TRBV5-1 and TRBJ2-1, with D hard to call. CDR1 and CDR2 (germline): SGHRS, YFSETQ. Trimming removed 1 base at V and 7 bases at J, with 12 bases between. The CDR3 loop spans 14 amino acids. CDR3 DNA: TGCGCCAGCAGCTTGAGTATAGGCCAAAATGAGCAGTTCTTC. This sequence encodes CASSLSIGQNEQFF.

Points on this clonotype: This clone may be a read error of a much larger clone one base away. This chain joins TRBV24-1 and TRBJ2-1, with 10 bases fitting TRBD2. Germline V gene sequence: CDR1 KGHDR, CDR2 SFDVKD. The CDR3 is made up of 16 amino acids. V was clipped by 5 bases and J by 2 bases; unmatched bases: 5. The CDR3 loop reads CATSGQSGGAYNEQFF. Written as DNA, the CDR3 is TGTGCCACCAGTGGTCAGAGCGGGGGGGCCTACAATGAGCAGTTCTTC.

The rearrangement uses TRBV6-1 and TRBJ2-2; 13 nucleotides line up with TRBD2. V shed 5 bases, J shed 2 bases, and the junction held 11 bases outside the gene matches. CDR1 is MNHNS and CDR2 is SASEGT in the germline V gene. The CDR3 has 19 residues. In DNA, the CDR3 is TGTGCCAGCAGTAAACACACCGGGACTAGCGGGATCAACACCGGGGAGCTGTTTTTT. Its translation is CASSKHTGTSGINTGELFF.

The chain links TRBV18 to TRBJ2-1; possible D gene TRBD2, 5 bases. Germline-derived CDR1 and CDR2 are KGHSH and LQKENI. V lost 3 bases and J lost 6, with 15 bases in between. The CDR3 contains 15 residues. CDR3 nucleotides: TGTGCCAGCTCACCTCTTACTAGATCAAGCAATGAGCAGTTCTTC. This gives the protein CASSPLTRSSNEQFF.

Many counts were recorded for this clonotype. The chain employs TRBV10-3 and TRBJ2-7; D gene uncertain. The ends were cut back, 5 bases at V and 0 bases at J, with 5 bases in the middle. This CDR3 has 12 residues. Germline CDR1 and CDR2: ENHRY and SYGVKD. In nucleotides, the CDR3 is TGTGCCATCAGTCGGAGCTCCTACGAGCAGTACTTC. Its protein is CAISRSSYEQYF.

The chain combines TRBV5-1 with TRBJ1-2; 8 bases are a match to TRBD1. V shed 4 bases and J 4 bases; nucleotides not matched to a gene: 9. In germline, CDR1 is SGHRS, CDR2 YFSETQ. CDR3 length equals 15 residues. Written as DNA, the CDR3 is TGCGCCAGCAGCGCCGGGACAGGCTTCCCCTATGGCTACACCTTC. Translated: CASSAGTGFPYGYTF.

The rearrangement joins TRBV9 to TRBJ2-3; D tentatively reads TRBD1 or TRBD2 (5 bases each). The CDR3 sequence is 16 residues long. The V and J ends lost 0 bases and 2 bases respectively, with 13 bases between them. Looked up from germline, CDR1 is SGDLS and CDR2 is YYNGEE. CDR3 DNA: TGTGCCAGCAGCGTAGCTGAGGGACGGAACACAGATACGCAGTATTTT. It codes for CASSVAEGRNTDTQYF.

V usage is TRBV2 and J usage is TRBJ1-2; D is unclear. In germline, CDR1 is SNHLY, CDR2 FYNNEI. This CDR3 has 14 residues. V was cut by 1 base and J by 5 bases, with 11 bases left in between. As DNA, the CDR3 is TGTGCCAGCAGTGAAGGGCAGGTACGATATGGCTACACCTTC. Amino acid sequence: CASSEGQVRYGYTF.

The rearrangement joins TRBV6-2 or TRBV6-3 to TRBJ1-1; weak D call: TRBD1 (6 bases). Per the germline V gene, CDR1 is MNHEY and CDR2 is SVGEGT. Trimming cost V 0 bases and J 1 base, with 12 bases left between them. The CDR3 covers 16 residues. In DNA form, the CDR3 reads TGTGCCAGCAGTTACTCCCAGGGGAGAGGGAACACTGAAGCTTTCTTT. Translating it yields CASSYSQGRGNTEAFF.

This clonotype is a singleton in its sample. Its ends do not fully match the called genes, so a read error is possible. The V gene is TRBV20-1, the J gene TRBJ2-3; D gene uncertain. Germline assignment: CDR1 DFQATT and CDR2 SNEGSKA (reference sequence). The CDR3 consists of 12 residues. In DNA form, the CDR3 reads TGCAGTGCTAGGGCGGTCACGGATAGGCAGTATTTT. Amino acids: CSARAVTDRQYF.

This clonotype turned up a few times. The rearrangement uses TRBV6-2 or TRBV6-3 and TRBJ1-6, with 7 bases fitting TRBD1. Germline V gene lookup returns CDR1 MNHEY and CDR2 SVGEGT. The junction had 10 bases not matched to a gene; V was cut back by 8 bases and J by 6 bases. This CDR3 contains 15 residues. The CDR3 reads CASRIRDSANSPLHF. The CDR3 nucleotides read TGTGCCAGCCGTATCCGGGACAGCGCTAATTCACCCCTCCACTTT.

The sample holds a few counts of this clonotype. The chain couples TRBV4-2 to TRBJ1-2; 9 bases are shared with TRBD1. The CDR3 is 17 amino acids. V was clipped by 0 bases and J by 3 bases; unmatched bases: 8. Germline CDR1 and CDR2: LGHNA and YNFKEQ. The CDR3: CASSQDPHRGRDYGYTF. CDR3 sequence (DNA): TGTGCCAGCAGCCAAGATCCCCACAGGGGGCGCGACTATGGCTACACCTTC.

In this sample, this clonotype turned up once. The CDR3 sequence is CASSPTAPLAGGPSGELFF. The CDR3 DNA sequence: TGCGCCAGCAGCCCAACGGCCCCCCTAGCGGGAGGGCCCTCCGGGGAGCTGTTTTTT. The chain links TRBV5-1 to TRBJ2-2, with 12 bases that match TRBD2. The J segment lost 6 bases and the V segment lost 4 bases, leaving 16 bases of the junction unmatched. The CDR3 is 19 amino acids. CDR1 and CDR2 from the germline V gene are SGHRS and YFSETQ.

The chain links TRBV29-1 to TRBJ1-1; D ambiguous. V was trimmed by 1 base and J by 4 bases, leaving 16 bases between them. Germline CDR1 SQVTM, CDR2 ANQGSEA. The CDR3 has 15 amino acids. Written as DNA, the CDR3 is TGCAGCGTTGAAGGCGGAAAGGGAAGAGGCACTGAAGCTTTCTTT. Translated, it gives CSVEGGKGRGTEAFF.

CDR3 residues: CASSLRTGMNTEAFF. The CDR3 DNA follows: TGTGCCAGCAGTTTAAGGACGGGTATGAACACTGAAGCTTTCTTT. The chain carries TRBV12-3 or TRBV12-4 and TRBJ1-1; D remains ambiguous. V lost 2 bases to trimming and J lost 0 bases, with 10 bases between them. The CDR3 length is 15 residues.

CDR3 region: CASSQIDGNHEQYF. The CDR3 DNA reads TGTGCCAGCAGCCAGATTGACGGTAACCACGAGCAGTACTTC. This rearrangement joins TRBV14 to TRBJ2-7; D is ambiguous. The V and J ends lost 3 bases and 5 bases respectively, with 14 bases between them. Germline-derived CDR1 and CDR2 are SGHDN and FVKESK. This CDR3 region has 14 residues. Drawing the rest from reference TRBV14 and TRBJ2-7, the complete variable domain is EAGVTQFPSHSVIEKGQTVTLRCDPISGHDNLYWYRRVMGKEIKFLLHFVKESKQDESGMPNNRFLAERTGGTYSTLKVQPAELEDSGVYFCASSQIDGNHEQYFGPGTRLTVT.

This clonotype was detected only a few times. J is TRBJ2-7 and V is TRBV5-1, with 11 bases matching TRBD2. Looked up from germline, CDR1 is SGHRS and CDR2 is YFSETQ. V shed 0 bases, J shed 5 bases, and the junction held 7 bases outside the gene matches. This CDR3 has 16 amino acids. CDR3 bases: TGCGCCAGCAGCTTGGTAATAGCGGGAGGGCTCCACGAGCAGTACTTC. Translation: CASSLVIAGGLHEQYF.

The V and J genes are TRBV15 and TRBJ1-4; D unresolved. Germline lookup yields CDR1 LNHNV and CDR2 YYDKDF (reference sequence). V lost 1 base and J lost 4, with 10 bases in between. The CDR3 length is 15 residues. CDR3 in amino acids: CATSRARLLNEKLFF. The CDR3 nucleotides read TGTGCCACCAGCAGAGCGAGGCTCCTTAATGAAAAACTGTTTTTT. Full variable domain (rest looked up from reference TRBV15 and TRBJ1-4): DAMVIQNPRYQVTQFGKPVTLSCSQTLNHNVMYWYQQKSSQAPKLLFHYYDKDFNNEADTPDNFQSRRPNTSFCFLDIRSPGLGDTAMYLCATSRARLLNEKLFFGSGTQLSVL.

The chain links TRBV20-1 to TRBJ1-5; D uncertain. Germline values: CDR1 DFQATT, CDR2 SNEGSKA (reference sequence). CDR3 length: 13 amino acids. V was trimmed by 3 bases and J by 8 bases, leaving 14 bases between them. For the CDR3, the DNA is TGCAGTGCTAGGAGCGGGGTGAGCAAGCCCCAGCATTTT. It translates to CSARSGVSKPQHF.

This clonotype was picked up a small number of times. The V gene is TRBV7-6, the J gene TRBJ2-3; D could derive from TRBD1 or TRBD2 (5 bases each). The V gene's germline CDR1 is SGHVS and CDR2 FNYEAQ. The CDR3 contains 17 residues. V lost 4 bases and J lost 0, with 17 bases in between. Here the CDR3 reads CASSSPLMGRSTDTQYF. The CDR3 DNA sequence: TGTGCCAGCAGCTCTCCCTTAATGGGACGGAGCACAGATACGCAGTATTTT.

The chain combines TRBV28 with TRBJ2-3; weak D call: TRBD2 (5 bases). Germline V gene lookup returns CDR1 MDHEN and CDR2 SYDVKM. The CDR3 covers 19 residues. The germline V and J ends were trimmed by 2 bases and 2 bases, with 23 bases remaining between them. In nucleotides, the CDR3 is TGTGCCAGCAGTTTAGATAGAATACGTAACGGAGGCACCACAGATACGCAGTATTTT. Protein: CASSLDRIRNGGTTDTQYF. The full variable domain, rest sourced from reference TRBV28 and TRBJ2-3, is DVKVTQSSRYLVKRTGEKVFLECVQDMDHENMFWYRQDPGLGLRLIYFSYDVKMKEKGDIPEGYSVSREKKERFSLILESASTNQTSMYLCASSLDRIRNGGTTDTQYFGPGTRLTVL.

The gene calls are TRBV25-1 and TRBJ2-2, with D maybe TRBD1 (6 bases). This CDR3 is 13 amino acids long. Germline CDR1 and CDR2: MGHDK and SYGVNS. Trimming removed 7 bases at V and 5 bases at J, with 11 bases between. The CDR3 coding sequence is TGTGCCAGCAACAGGGAAGGGACCGGGGAGCTGTTTTTT. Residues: CASNREGTGELFF.

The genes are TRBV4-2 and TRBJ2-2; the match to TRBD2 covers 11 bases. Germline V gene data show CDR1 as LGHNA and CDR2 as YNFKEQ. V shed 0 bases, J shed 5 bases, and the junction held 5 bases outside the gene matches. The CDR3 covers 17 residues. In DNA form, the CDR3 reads TGTGCCAGCAGCCAAGATAGGGCTAGCGGGAGGACCGGGGAGCTGTTTTTT. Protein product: CASSQDRASGRTGELFF.